This TCR beta chain stems from a study of vaccination and CD4 T cells after COVID-19. At the level of the study: Each post-COVID sample was drawn after diagnosis, and the median interval was roughly 97 days (range 35 to 161).

In germline, CDR1 is LGHNA, CDR2 YNFKEQ. The CDR3 spans 17 residues. Germline trimming cut 4 bases from V and 4 bases from J; bases unmatched to any gene: 12. Study-wide results and caveats: The researchers studied relatively few convalescent patients and omitted early post-infection timepoints.

To note about this clonotype: The antigen remains unidentified.

An Oncomine TCR Beta short-read assay was used to sequence the DNA from cultured CD4+ T cells. TCRdb redid the calling of the PCR reads with MiXCR, one entry per CDR3 protein. The data hold about 18,000 distinct CDR3 sequences, with around 43% observed a single time. Regarding treatment: roughly ten-day PBMC culture with coronavirus spike peptide pools or control peptides (ViraFEST assay). TCR sequencing followed the expansion of antigen-specific T cells with peptide pools in ViraFEST. The rearrangement uses TRBV4-2 and TRBJ2-7, with TRBD1 matching over 11 bases. Here the sequenced sample was CD4+ T cells from blood, cultured in vitro, taken before SARS-CoV-2 vaccination. The receptor was isolated from a human donor who received a COVID-19 vaccine. In DNA form, the CDR3 reads TGTGCCAGCAGCCCAGAAATCCGGGACAGGGGGTTGTACGAGCAGTACTTC. The encoded protein is CASSPEIRDRGLYEQYF.